This T cell receptor beta chain was found in a study of vaccination and CD4 T cells after COVID-19. The V and J ends lost 1 base and 2 bases respectively, with 8 bases between them. Germline values: CDR1 WSHSY, CDR2 SAAADI. This CDR3 is built from 14 residues. Documented treatment: roughly ten-day PBMC culture with coronavirus spike peptide pools or control peptides (ViraFEST assay). This clonotype was found a few times. Its antigen is as yet unknown. The Oncomine TCR Beta short-read assay sequenced DNA from cultured CD4+ T cells. TCRdb re-called the PCR reads with MiXCR, one entry per CDR3 protein. In the table there are 10,000 or so distinct CDR3 sequences, 26% of which are singletons.

This TCR came from a human donor who received a COVID-19 vaccine. The J gene is TRBJ1-2, the V gene TRBV10-2; no definite D call. This material consisted of CD4+ T cells from blood, cultured in vitro, taken before SARS-CoV-2 vaccination. The CDR3 loop is CASSEWGGNYGYTF. The CDR3 nucleotides read TGCGCCAGCAGTGAGTGGGGAGGGAACTATGGCTACACCTTC.